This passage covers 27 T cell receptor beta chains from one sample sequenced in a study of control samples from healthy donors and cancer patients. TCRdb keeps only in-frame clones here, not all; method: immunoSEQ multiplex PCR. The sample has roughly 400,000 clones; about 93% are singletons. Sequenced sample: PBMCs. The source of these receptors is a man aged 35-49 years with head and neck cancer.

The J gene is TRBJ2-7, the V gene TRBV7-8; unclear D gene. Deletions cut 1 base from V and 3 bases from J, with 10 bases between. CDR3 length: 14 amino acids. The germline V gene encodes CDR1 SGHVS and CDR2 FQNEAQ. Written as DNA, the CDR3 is TGTGCCAGCAGCTTAGTCAAGAGCAACTACGAGCAGTACTTC. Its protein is CASSLVKSNYEQYF.

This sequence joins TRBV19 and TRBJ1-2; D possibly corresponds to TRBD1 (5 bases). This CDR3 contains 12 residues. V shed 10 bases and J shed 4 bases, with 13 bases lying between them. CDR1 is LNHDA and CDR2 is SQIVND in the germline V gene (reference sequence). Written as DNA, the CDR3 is TGTGCCACCCAGGGCTACACCTATGGCTACACCTTC. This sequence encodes CATQGYTYGYTF.

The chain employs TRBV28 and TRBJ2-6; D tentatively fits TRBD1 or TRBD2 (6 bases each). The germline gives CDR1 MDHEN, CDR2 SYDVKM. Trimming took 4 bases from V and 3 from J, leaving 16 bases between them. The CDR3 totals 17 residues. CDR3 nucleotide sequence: TGTGCCAGCAGTTCGGTAGTAGGGGGGCGTGGGGCCAACGTCCTGACTTTC. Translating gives CASSSVVGGRGANVLTF.

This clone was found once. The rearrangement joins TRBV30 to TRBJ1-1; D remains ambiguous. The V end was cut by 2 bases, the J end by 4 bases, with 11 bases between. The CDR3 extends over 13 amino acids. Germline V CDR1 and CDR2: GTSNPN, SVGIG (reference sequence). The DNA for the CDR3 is TGTGCCTGGAGTCGGGAAAGGGTCACTGAAGCTTTCTTT. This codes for CAWSRERVTEAFF.

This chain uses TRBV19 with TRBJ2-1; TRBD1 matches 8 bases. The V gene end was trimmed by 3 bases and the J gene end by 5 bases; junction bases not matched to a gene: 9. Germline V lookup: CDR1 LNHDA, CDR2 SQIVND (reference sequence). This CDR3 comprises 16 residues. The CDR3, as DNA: TGTGCCAGTAGTATGTTCGGGACAGGAAGGGACAATGAGCAGTTCTTC. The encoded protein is CASSMFGTGRDNEQFF.

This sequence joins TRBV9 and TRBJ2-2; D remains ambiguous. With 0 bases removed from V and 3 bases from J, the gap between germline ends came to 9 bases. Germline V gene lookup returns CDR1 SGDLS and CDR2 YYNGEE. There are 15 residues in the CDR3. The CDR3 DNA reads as TGTGCCAGCAGCGTAGGGTGGGGATACACCGGGGAGCTGTTTTTT. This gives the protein CASSVGWGYTGELFF.

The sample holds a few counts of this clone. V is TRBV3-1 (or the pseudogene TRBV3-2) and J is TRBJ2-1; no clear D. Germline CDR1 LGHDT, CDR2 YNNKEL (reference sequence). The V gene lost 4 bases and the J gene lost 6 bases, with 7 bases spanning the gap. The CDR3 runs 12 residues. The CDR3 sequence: CASSRTLNEQFF. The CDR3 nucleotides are TGTGCCAGCAGCCGAACCCTCAATGAGCAGTTCTTC.

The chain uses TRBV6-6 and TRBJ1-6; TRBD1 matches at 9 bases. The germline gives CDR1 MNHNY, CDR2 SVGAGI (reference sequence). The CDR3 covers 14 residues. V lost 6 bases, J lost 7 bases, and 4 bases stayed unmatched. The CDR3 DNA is TGTGCCAGCAGCCCGACAGGGGGAAATTCACCCCTCCACTTT. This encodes CASSPTGGNSPLHF.

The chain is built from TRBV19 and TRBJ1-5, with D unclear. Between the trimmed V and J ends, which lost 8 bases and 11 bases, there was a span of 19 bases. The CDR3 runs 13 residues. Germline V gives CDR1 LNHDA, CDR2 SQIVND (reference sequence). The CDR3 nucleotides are TGTGCCAGTCGTTCGATCTTCTGGGAAGCCCAGCATTTT. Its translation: CASRSIFWEAQHF.

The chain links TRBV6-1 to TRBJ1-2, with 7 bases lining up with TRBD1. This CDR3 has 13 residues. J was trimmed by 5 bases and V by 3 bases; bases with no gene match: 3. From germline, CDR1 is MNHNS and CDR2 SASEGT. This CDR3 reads CASSETGMYGYTF. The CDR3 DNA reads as TGTGCCAGCAGTGAGACAGGGATGTATGGCTACACCTTC.

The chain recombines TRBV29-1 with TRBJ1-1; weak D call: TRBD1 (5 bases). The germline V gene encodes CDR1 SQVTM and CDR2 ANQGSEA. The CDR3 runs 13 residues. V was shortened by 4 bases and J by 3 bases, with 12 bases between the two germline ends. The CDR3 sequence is CSVGGQVDTEAFF. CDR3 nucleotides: TGCAGCGTTGGGGGCCAGGTTGACACTGAAGCTTTCTTT.

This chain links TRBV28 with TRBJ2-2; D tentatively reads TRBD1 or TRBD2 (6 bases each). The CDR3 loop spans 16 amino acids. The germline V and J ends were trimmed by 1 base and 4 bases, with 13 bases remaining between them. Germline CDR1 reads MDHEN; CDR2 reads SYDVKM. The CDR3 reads CASSLFAQGGTGELFF. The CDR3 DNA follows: TGTGCCAGCAGTTTATTCGCACAGGGAGGCACCGGGGAGCTGTTTTTT.

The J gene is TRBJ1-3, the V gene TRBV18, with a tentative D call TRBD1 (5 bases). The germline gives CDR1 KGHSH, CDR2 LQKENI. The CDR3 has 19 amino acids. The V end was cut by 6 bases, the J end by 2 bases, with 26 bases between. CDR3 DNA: TGTGCCAGCTCGCAATTCCATAGGGGAACCGTAAACCCTGGAAACACCATATATTTT. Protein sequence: CASSQFHRGTVNPGNTIYF.

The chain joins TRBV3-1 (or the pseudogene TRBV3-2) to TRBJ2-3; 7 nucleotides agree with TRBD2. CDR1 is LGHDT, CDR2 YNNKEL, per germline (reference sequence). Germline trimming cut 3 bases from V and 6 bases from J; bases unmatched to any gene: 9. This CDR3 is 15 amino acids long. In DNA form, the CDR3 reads TGTGCCAGCAGCCAGGGGAGGGGCCTTGCGGATACGCAGTATTTT. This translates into CASSQGRGLADTQYF.

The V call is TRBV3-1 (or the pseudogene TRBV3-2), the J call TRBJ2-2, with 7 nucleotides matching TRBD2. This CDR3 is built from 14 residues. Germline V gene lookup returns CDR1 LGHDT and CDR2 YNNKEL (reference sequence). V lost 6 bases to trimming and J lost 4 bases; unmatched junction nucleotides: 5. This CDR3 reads CASSFGEGTGELFF. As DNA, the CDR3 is TGTGCCAGCAGTTTTGGGGAGGGCACCGGGGAGCTGTTTTTT.

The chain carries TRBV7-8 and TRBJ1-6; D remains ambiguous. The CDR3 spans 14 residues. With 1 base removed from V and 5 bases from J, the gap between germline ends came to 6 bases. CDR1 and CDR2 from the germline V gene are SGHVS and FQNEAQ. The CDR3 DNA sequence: TGTGCCAGCAGCTTAGGGGATGATAATTCACCCCTCCACTTT. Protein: CASSLGDDNSPLHF.

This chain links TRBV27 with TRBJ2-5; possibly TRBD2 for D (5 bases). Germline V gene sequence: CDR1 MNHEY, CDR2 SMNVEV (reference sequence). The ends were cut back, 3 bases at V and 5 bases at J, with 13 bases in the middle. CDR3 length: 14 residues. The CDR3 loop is CASSLSGGGETQYF. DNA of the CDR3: TGTGCCAGCAGTTTGTCCGGCGGCGGGGAGACCCAGTACTTC.

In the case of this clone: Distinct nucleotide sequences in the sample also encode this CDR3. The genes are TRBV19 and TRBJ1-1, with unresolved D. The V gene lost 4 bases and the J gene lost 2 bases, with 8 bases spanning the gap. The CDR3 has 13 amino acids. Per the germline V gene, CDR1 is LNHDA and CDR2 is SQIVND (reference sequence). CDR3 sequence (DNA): TGTGCCAGTAGTACGCGGGTTAACACTGAAGCTTTCTTT. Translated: CASSTRVNTEAFF.

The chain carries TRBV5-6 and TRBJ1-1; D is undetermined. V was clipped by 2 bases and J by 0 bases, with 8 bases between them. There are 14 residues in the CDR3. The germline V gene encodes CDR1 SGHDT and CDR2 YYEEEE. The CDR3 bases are TGTGCCAGCAGCTTCCCGTCCATGAACACTGAAGCTTTCTTT. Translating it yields CASSFPSMNTEAFF.

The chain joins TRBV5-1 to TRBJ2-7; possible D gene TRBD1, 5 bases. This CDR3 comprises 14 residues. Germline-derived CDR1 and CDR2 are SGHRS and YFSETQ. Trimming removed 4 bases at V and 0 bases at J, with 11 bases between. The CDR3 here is CASSDGAFSYEQYF. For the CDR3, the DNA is TGCGCCAGCAGCGATGGGGCCTTCTCCTACGAGCAGTACTTC.

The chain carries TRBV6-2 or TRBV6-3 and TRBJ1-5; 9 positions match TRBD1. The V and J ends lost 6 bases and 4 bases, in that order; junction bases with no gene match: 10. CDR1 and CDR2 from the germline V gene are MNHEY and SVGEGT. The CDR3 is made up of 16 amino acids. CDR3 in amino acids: CASSPPGTGWNQPQHF. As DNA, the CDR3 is TGTGCCAGCAGCCCTCCAGGGACAGGGTGGAATCAGCCCCAGCATTTT.

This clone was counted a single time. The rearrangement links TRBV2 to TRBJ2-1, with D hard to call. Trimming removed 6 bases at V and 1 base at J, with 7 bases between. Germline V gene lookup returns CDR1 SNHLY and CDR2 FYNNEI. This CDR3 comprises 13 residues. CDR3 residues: CASRTDSYNEQFF. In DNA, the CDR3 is TGTGCCAGCAGGACGGATTCCTACAATGAGCAGTTCTTC.

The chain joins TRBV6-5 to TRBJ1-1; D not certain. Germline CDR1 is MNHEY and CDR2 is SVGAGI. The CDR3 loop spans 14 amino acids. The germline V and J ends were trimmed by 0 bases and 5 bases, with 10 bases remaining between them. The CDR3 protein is CASSYSGSRTEAFF. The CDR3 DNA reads TGTGCCAGCAGTTACTCAGGGAGTCGAACTGAAGCTTTCTTT.

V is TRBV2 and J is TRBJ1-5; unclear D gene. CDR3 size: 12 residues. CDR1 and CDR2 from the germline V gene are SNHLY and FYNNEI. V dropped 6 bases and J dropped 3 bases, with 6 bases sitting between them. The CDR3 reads CASSPYNQPQHF. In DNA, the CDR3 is TGTGCCAGCAGCCCCTACAATCAGCCCCAGCATTTT. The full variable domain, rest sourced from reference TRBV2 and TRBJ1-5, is EPEVTQTPSHQVTQMGQEVILRCVPISNHLYFYWYRQILGQKVEFLVSFYNNEISEKSEIFDDQFSVERPDGSNFTLKIRSTKLEDSAMYFCASSPYNQPQHFGDGTRLSIL.

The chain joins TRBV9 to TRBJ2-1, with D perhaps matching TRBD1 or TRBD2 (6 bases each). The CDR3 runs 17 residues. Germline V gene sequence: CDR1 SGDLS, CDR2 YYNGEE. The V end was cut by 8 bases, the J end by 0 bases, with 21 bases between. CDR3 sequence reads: CASLRGPDPGSYNEQFF. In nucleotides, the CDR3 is TGTGCCAGTTTACGGGGGCCGGACCCGGGCTCCTACAATGAGCAGTTCTTC.

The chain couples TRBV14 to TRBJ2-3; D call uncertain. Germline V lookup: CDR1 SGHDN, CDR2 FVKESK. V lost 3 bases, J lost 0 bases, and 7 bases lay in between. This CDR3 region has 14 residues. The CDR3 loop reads CASSHRRSTDTQYF. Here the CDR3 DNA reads TGTGCCAGCAGCCACAGGAGAAGCACAGATACGCAGTATTTT.

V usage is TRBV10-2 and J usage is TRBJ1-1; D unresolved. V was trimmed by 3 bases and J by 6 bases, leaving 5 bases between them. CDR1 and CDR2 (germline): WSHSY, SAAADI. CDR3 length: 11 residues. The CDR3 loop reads CASSEVAEAFF. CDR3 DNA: TGCGCCAGCAGTGAAGTTGCTGAAGCTTTCTTT.